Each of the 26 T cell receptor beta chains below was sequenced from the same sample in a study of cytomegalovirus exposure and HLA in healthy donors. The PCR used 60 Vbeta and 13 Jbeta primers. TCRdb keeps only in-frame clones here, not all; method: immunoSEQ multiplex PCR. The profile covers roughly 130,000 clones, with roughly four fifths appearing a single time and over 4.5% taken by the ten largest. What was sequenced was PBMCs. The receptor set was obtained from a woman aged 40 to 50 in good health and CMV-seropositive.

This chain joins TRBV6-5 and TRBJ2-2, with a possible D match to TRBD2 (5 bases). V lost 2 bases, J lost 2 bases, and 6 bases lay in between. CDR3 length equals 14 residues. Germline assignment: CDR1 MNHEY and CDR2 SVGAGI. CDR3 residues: CASSYGLNTGELFF. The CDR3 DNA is TGTGCCAGCAGTTACGGACTCAACACCGGGGAGCTGTTTTTT.

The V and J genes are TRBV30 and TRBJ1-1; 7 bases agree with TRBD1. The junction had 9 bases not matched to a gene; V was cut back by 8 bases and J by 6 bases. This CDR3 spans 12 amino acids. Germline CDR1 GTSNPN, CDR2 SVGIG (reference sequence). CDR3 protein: CAGGQGGPEAFF. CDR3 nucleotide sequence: TGTGCCGGGGGGCAGGGGGGACCTGAAGCTTTCTTT.

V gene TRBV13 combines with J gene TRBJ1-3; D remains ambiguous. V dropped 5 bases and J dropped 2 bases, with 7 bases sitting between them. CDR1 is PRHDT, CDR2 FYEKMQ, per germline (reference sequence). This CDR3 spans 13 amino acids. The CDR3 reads CASSPPTGNTIYF. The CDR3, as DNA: TGTGCCAGCAGCCCCCCCACTGGAAACACCATATATTTT. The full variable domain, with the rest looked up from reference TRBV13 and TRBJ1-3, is AAGVIQSPRHLIKEKRETATLKCYPIPRHDTVYWYQQGPGQDPQFLISFYEKMQSDKGSIPDRFSAQQFSDYHSELNMSSLELGDSALYFCASSPPTGNTIYFGEGSWLTVV.

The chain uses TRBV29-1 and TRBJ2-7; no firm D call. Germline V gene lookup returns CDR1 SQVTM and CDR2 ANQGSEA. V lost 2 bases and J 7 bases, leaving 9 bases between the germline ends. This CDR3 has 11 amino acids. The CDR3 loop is CSVENFLEQYF. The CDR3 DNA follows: TGCAGCGTTGAAAACTTTTTAGAGCAGTACTTC.

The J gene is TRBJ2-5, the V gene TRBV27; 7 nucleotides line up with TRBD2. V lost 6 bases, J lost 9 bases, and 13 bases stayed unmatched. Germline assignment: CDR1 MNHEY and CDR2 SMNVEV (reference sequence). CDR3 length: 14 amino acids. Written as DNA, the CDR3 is TGTGCCAGCAGCACCCTCAGGACTAGGGAGGCCCAGTACTTC. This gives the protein CASSTLRTREAQYF.

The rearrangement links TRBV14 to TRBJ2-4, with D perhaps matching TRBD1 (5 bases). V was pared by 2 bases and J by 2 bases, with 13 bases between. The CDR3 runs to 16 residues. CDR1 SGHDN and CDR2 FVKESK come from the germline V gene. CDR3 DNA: TGTGCCAGCAGCCAACTTGCGGCGGACACCAAAAACATTCAGTACTTC. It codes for CASSQLAADTKNIQYF.

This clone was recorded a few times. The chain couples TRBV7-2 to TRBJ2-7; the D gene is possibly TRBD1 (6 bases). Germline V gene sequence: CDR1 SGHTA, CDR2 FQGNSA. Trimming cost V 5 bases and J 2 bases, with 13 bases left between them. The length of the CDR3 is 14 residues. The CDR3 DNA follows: TGTGCCAGCAGCATAGGACAGCGAACCTACGAGCAGTACTTC. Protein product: CASSIGQRTYEQYF.

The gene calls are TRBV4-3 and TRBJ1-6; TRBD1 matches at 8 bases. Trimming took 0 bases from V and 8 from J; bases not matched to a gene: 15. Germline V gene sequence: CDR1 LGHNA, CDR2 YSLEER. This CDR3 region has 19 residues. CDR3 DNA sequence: TGCGCCAGCAGCCAAGAGGAGTTCTCATCCGGGACAGGAGATTCACCCCTCCACTTT. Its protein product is CASSQEEFSSGTGDSPLHF.

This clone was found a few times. CDR3 DNA: TGTGCCAGCAGCTCCCCCCTCCCCAGCGATGAGCAGTTCTTC. Translating it yields CASSSPLPSDEQFF. The gene calls are TRBV11-2 and TRBJ2-1; D is undetermined. Trimming took 4 bases from V and 8 from J, leaving 15 bases between them. Germline values: CDR1 SGHAT, CDR2 FQNNGV. There are 14 residues in the CDR3.

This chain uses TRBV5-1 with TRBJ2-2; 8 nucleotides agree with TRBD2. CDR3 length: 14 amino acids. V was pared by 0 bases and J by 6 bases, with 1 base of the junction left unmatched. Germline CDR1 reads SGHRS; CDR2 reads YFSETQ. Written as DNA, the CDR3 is TGCGCCAGCAGCTTGGGGACTAGCCCCGGGGAGCTGTTTTTT. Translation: CASSLGTSPGELFF.

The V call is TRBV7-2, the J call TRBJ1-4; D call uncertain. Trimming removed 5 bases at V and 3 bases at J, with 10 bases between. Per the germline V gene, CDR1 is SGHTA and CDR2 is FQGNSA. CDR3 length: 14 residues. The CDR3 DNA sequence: TGTGCCAGCAGCCCCGGTCGGGCTAATGAAAAACTGTTTTTT. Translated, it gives CASSPGRANEKLFF.

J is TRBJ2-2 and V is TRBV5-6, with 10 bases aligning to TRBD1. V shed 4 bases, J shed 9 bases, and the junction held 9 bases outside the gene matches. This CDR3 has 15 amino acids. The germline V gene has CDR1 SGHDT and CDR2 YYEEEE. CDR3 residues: CASSARTGGGRELFF. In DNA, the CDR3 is TGTGCCAGCAGCGCGAGGACAGGGGGAGGCCGGGAGCTGTTTTTT.

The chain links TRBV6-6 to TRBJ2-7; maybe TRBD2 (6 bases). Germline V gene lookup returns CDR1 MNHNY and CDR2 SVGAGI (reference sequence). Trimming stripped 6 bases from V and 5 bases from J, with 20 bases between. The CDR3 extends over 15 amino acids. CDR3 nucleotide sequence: TGTGCCAGCAGCCAACGGGCGGGAAGGTATCACGAGCAGTACTTC. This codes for CASSQRAGRYHEQYF.

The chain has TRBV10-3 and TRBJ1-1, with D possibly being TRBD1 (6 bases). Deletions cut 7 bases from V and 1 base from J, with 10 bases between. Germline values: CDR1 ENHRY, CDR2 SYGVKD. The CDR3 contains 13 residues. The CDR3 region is CAINPGQNTEAFF. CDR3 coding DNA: TGTGCCATCAACCCGGGACAGAACACTGAAGCTTTCTTT.

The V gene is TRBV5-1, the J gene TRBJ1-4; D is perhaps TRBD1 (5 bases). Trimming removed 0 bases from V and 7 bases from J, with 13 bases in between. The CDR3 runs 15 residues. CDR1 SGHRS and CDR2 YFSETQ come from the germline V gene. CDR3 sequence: CASSLAGGKGEKLFF. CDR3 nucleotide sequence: TGCGCCAGCAGCTTGGCGGGGGGTAAAGGTGAAAAACTGTTTTTT.

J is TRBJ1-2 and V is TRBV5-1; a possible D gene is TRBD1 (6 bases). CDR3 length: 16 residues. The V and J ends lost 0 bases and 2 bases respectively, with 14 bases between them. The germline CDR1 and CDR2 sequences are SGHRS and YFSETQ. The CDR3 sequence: CASSLGDYQGNYGYTF. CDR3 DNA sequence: TGCGCCAGCAGCTTGGGGGATTATCAGGGGAACTATGGCTACACCTTC.

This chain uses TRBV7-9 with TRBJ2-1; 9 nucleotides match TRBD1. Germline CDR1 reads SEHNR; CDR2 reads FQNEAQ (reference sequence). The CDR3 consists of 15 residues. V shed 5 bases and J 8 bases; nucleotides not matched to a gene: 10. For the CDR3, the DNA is TGTGCCAGCAGCCATGGGGACAGGGTGATGGATGAGCAGTTCTTC. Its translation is CASSHGDRVMDEQFF.

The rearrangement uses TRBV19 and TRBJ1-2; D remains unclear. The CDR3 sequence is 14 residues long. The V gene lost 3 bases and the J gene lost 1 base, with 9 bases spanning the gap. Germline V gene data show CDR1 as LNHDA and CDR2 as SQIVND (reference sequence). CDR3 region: CASSIPEGNYGYTF. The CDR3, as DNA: TGTGCCAGTAGTATCCCTGAGGGTAACTATGGCTACACCTTC.

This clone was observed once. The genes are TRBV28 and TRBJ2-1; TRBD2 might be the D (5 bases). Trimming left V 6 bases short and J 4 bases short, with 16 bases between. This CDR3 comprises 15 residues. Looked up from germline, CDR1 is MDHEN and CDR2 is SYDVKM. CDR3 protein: CASSRAGIGYNEQFF. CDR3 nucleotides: TGTGCCAGCAGCCGAGCCGGGATTGGTTACAATGAGCAGTTCTTC.

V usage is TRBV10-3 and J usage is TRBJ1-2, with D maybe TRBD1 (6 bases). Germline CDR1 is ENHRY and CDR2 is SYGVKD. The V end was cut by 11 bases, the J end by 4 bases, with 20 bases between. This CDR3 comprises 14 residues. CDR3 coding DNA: TGTGCCTCAGGAGGGGGGGGCAAGGTCTATGGCTACACCTTC. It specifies CASGGGGKVYGYTF.

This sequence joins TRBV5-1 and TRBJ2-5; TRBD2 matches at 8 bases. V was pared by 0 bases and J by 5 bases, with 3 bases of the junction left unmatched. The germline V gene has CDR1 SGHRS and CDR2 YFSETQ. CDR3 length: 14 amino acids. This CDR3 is CASSLAGGGETQYF. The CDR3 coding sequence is TGCGCCAGCAGCTTGGCCGGCGGGGGGGAGACCCAGTACTTC.

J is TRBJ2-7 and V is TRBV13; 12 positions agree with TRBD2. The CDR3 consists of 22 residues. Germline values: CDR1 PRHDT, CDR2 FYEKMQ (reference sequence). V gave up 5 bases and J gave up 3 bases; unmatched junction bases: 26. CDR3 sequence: CASSLRRPTGGWTSGADYEQYF. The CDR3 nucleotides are TGTGCCAGCAGCCTTCGAAGACCGACAGGGGGCTGGACTAGCGGGGCTGACTACGAGCAGTACTTC.

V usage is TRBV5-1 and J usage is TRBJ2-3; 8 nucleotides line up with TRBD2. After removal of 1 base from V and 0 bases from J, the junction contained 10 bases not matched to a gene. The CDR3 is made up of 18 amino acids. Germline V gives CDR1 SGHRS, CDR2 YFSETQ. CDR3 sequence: CASSLYRGTRTSTDTQYF. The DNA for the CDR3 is TGCGCCAGCAGCTTGTATAGGGGGACTAGGACTAGCACAGATACGCAGTATTTT. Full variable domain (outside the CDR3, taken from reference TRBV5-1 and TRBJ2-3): KAGVTQTPRYLIKTRGQQVTLSCSPISGHRSVSWYQQTPGQGLQFLFEYFSETQRNKGNFPGRFSGRQFSNSRSEMNVSTLELGDSALYLCASSLYRGTRTSTDTQYFGPGTRLTVL.

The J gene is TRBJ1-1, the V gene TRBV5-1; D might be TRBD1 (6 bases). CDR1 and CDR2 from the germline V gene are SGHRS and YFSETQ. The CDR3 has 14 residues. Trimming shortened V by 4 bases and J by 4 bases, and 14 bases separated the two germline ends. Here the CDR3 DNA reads TGCGCCAGCAGCCCCGACAGGTTTCCCACTGAAGCTTTCTTT. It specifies CASSPDRFPTEAFF.

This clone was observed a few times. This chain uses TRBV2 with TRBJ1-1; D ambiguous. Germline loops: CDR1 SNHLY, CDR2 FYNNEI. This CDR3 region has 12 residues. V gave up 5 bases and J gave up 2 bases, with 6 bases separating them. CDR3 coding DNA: TGTGCCAGCAGTCCACAAAACACTGAAGCTTTCTTT. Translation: CASSPQNTEAFF. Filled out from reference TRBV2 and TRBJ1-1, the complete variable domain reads EPEVTQTPSHQVTQMGQEVILRCVPISNHLYFYWYRQILGQKVEFLVSFYNNEISEKSEIFDDQFSVERPDGSNFTLKIRSTKLEDSAMYFCASSPQNTEAFFGQGTRLTVV.

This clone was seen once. This chain's CDR3 is CASSSGLGALRRTFF. As DNA, the CDR3 is TGTGCCAGCAGCTCCGGTCTGGGGGCCCTCCGGAGGACTTTCTTT. This chain links TRBV7-9 with TRBJ1-1; a weak D match, TRBD1 (6 bases). Between the trimmed V and J ends, which lost 4 bases and 12 bases, there was a span of 24 bases. The CDR3 is made up of 15 amino acids. Germline V gene data show CDR1 as SEHNR and CDR2 as FQNEAQ (reference sequence).